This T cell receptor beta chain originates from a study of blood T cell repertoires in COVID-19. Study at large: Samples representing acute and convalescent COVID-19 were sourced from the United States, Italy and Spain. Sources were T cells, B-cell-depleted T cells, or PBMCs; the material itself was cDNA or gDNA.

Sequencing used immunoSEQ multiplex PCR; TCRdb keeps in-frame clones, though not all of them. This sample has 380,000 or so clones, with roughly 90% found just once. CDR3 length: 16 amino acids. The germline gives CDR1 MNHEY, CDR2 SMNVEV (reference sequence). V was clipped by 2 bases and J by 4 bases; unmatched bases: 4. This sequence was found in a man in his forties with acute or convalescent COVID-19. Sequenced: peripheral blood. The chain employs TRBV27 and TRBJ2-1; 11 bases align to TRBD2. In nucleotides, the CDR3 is TGTGCCAGCAGTTTACAGGGGACTAGCGGATACAATGAGCAGTTCTTC. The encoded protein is CASSLQGTSGYNEQFF.